This T cell receptor (beta chain) was retrieved from a study of cytomegalovirus exposure and HLA in healthy donors. Trimming removed 2 bases at V and 4 bases at J, with 6 bases between. The length of the CDR3 is 12 residues. Germline V gene lookup returns CDR1 SGHTA and CDR2 FQGNSA. The PCR made use of 60 Vbeta and 13 Jbeta primers. Data came from immunoSEQ multiplex PCR; TCRdb stores just in-frame clones and leaves some out. The sample consists of some 160,000 clones, roughly 82% of them appearing once. The receptor was isolated from a male donor in good health and CMV-seronegative. This chain uses TRBV7-2 with TRBJ2-7; D is unresolved. Sequencing was done on a sample of PBMCs. The CDR3 sequence is CASSLSLYEQYF. In DNA, the CDR3 is TGTGCCAGCAGCTTAAGCTTATACGAGCAGTACTTC.